This TCR beta chain was observed in a study of identical twins. Study findings and constraints: Analyses of zero insertions could, in part, be confounded by invariant MAIT and iNKT cells. Fewer insertions characterized abundant cord blood beta clonotypes, whereas memory repertoires showed none.

There are a few counts of this clonotype. Its matching antigen is unknown. Compared with germline, one end of the junction differs, possibly owing to a read error. One entry per CDR3 protein, called by TCRdb with MiXCR from the 5' RACE reads. The sample has some 570,000 distinct CDR3 sequences, 20% to 25% seen once. There are 13 residues in the CDR3. This sample also belongs to another study, concerning yellow fever vaccine responses in identical twins.

Sequenced input: CD4+ T cells sorted from blood. The clonotype comes from a woman between 18 and 29 years old in good health. This chain connects TRBV12-3 or TRBV12-4 to TRBJ1-5; D is uncertain. DNA of the CDR3: TGTGCCAACAGTTTAAATGGGGATCAGCCCCAGCATTTT. Its translation is CANSLNGDQPQHF.